This TCR beta chain was identified during a study of T cells expressing NK-cell markers. Study overall: CD3+CD56+NKG2C+, CD3+CD56+NKG2C- and CD3+CD56-NKG2C+ T cells, once sorted, supplied the TCR beta repertoires.

Study-level results: CD8+ T cells in roughly six donors included dominant NKG2C+ clonotypes at roughly 1.0-8%.

With respect to this clonotype: Its antigen is undetermined.

Template switching by 5'RACE with UMIs generated the TCR beta cDNA. From its re-call of the 5' RACE reads, TCRdb lists each CDR3 protein once, without DNA. The listing contains 200,000 to 300,000 distinct CDR3 sequences. This clonotype originated in a man aged 18 to 30 in good health. Sequencing used blood T cells: a sorted CD56 or NKG2C T cell subset, CD4+ or CD8+ T cells, or bulk PBMC T cells (not recorded which).

CDR3 loop: CASSILDRPAGELFF. V is TRBV19 and J is TRBJ2-2; there is no DNA to check the TCRdb D call of TRBD1. Germline loops: CDR1 LNHDA, CDR2 SQIVND (reference sequence). The CDR3 is made up of 15 amino acids.